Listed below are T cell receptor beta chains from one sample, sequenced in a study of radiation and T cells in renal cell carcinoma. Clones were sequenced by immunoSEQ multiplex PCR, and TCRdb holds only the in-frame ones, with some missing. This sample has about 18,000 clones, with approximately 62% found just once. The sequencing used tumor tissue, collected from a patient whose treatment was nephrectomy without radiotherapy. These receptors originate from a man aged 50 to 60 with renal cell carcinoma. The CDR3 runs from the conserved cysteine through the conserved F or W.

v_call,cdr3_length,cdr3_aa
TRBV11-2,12,CASSLGNQPQHF
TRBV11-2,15,CASSLTGMRETEAFF
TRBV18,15,CASSPVVSGYNEQFF
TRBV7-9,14,CASSPRDSTYGYTF
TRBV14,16,CASSQVRGGHYNEQFF
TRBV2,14,CASSPGGDLDTQYF
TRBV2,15,CASSEDRVFNQPQHF
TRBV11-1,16,CASSEARGWATGELFF
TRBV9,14,CASSSTTGAAGYTF
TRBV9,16,CASSATGLSGANVLTF
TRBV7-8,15,CASSVRQGHQETQYF
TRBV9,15,CASSVEGTGIRSQFF
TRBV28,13,CASYQGANYGYTF
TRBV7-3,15,CASSYSGTLQETQYF
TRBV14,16,CASSKGRRSSSYEQYF
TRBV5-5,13,CASSLADFGPQHF
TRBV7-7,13,CASSSLRAGELFF
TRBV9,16,CASSQFGGGAEETQYF
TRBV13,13,CASSSDIGNTIYF
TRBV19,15,CASSPGTGFNYGYTF
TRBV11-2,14,CASSSLPQGGGYTF
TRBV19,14,CASSIPGASTEAFF